This paragraph covers one T cell receptor (beta chain) sequence. Only in-frame clones appear in the TCRdb table, and some are missing; sequencing was by immunoSEQ multiplex PCR. Here the sample spans 75,000 to 90,000 clones, around nine tenths being singletons. This sample stems from a study of technical replicates of blood from a few donors. V shed 6 bases and J 0 bases; nucleotides not matched to a gene: 2. The CDR3 consists of 13 residues. Germline V gene data show CDR1 as ENHRY and CDR2 as SYGVKD. The sample was T cells isolated from PBMCs. The chain carries TRBV10-3 and TRBJ2-7, with TRBD2 identical over 7 bases. The clonotype originates from a human donor in good health. CDR3: CAISWTSSYEQYF. The DNA of the CDR3 is TGTGCCATCAGCTGGACTAGCTCCTACGAGCAGTACTTC.